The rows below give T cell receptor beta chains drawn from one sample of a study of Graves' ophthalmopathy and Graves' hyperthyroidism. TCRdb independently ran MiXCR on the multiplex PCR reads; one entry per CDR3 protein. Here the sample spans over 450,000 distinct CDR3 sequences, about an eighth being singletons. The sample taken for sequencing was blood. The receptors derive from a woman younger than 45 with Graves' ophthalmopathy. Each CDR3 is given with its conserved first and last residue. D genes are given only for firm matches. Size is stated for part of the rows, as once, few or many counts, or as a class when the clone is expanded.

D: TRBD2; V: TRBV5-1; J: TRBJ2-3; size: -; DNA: TGCGCCAGCAGCTTGGGAGTAGCGGGAGGGCCCGCAGATACGCAGTATTTT; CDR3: CASSLGVAGGPADTQYF
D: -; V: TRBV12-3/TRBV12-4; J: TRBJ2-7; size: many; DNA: TGTGCCAGCAGTTTCGGCGATACCTACGAGCAGTACTTC; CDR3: CASSFGDTYEQYF
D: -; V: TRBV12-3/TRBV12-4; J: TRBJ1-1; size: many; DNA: TGTGCCAGCAGTAAAACAGCAGAAGCTTTCTTT; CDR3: CASSKTAEAFF
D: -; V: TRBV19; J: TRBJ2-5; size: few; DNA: TGTGCCAGTACTCCCCGGGCGAGCGGACTTCAAGAGACCCAGTACTTC; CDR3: CASTPRASGLQETQYF
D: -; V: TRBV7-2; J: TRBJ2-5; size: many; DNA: TGTGCCAGCAGCTTAGTACTCGGGGTCCAAGAGACCCAGTACTTC; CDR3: CASSLVLGVQETQYF
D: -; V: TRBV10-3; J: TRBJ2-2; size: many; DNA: TGTGCCATCAGTGACTCCAAATCGAACACCGGGGAGCTGTTTTTT; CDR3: CAISDSKSNTGELFF
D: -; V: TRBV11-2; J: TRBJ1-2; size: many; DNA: TGTGCCAGCAGCTTTAGCAGGGCCTATGGCTACACCTTC; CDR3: CASSFSRAYGYTF
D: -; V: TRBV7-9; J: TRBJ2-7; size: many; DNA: TGTGCCAGCAGTCTCTTAGGGGACATTTATGAGCAGTACTTC; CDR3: CASSLLGDIYEQYF
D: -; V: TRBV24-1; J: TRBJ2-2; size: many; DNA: TGTGCCACCAGTGTTCCCGGGACCCTCAACACCGGGGAGCTGTTTTTT; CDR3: CATSVPGTLNTGELFF
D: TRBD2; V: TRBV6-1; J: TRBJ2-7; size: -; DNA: TGTGCCAGCGCCCGGACTAGCGGGGGGGGCTACGAGCAGTACTTC; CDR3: CASARTSGGGYEQYF
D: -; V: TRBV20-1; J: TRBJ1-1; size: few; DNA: TGCAGTGCTCCATTGGAGAACACTGAAGCTTTCTTT; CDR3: CSAPLENTEAFF
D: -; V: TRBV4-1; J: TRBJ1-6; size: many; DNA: TGCGCCAGCAGCCAGCCCACAGGGTCCGCACCCCTCCACTTT; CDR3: CASSQPTGSAPLHF
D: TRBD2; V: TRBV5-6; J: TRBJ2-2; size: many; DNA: TGTGCCAGCAGCCCGGGAGGCGCGAACACCGGGGAGCTGTTTTTT; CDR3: CASSPGGANTGELFF
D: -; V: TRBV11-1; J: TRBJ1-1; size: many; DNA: TGTGCCAGCAGCTTAGCTCGCTATGCCACTGAAGCTTTCTTT; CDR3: CASSLARYATEAFF
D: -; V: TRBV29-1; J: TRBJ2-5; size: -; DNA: TGCAGCGGATGGGACGAGACCCAGTACTTC; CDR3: CSGWDETQYF
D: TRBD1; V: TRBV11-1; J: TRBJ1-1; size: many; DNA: TGTGCCAGCAGCTCCCGGACAGGAACGAACACTGAAGCTTTCTTT; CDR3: CASSSRTGTNTEAFF
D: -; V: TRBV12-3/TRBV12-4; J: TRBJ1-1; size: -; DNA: TGTGCCAGCACCCCCGCCCTTTCGGGGGGGACTGAAGCTTTCTTT; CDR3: CASTPALSGGTEAFF
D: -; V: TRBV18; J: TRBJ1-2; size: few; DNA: TGTGCCAGCTCCCCTGACAGTGGGAACTATGGCTACACCTTC; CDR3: CASSPDSGNYGYTF
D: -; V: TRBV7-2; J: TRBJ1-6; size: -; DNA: TGTGCCAGCAGCTTAAGCAGGAATTCACCCCTCCACTTT; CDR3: CASSLSRNSPLHF
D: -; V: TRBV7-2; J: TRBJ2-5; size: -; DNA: TGTGCCAGCAGCTTAGCGTTTGCGGGCGCCCTGTACCAAGAGACCCAGTACTTC; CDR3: CASSLAFAGALYQETQYF
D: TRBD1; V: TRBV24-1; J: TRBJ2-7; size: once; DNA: TGTGCCACCAGTGATCCCGCCCGAGGGGGACAGGGGGCCTACGAGCAGTACTTC; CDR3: CATSDPARGGQGAYEQYF
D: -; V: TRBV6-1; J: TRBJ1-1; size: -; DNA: TGTGCCAGCAGTGAAGCAAGTCCTGAAGCTTTCTTT; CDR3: CASSEASPEAFF
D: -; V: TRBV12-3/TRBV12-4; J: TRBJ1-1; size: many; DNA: TGTGCCAGCAGTTTAACAGCGGCGAACACTGAAGCTTTCTTT; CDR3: CASSLTAANTEAFF
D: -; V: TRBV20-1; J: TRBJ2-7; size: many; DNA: TGCAGTGCTAGAGCCCCCAGCCTCTACGAGCAGTACTTC; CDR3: CSARAPSLYEQYF
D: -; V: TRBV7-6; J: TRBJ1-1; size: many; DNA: TGTGCCAGCAGCTTATCGACAAGAGAAGCTTTCTTT; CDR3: CASSLSTREAFF
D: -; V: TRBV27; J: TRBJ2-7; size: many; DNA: TGTGCCAGCAGCCAAAACTTAGCCTACGAGCAGTACTTC; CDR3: CASSQNLAYEQYF
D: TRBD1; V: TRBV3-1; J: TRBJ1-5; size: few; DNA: TGTGCCAGCAGCCAAGATGTTGGGGGACAGGGGCATCAGCCCCAGCATTTT; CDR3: CASSQDVGGQGHQPQHF
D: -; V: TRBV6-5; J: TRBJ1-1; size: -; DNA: TGTGCCAGCAAGTTAGGTGGGAACACTGAAGCTTTCTTT; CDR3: CASKLGGNTEAFF
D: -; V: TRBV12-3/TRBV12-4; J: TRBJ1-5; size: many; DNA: TGTGCCAGCAGTTTTACTCAGGGTCCTCAGCCCCAGCATTTT; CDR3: CASSFTQGPQPQHF
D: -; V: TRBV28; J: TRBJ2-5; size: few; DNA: TGTGCCAGCAGAAGAGGGAGTCAGCAAGAGACCCAGTACTTC; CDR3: CASRRGSQQETQYF
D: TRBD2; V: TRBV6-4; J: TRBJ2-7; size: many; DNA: TGTGCCAGCACAAGAGGCTGGGGGGGGGGAGGGCCTTACGAGCAGTACTTC; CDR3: CASTRGWGGGGPYEQYF
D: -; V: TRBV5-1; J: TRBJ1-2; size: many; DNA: TGCGCCAGCAGCTCGATGGCCGTAGAGGGCTACACCTTC; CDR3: CASSSMAVEGYTF
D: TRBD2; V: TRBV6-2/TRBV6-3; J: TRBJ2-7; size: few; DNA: TGTGCCAGCAGTTACTCTCCCCGAGGACTAGCGGGCTACGAGCAGTACTTC; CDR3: CASSYSPRGLAGYEQYF
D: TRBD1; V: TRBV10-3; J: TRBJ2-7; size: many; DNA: TGTGCCATCAGTGAGGCCCTCTCCGGACAGGGCTACGAGCAGTACTTC; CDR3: CAISEALSGQGYEQYF
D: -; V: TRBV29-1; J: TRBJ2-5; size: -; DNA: TGCAGCGTCCCCAGCCTGGGGGCGGATTTGGAGACCCAGTACTTC; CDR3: CSVPSLGADLETQYF
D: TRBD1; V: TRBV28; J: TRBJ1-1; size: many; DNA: TGTGCCAGCAGTTTAGGGGGGACAGACCTGAACACTGAAGCTTTCTTT; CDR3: CASSLGGTDLNTEAFF
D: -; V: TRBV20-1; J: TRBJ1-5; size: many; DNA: TGCAGTGGAGGGGTGGGGACCTCCAGGCAGCCCCAGCATTTT; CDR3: CSGGVGTSRQPQHF
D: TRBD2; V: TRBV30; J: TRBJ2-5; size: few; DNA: TGTGCCGGTAGCGGGTACCAAGAGACCCAGTACTTC; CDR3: CAGSGYQETQYF
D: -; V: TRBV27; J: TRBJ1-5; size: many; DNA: TGTGCCAGCAGTCCCCCCGGAAGGGGGTCCAATCAGCCCCAGCATTTT; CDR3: CASSPPGRGSNQPQHF
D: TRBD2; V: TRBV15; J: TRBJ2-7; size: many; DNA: TGTGCCACCAGCAGAGATGGGGGGGGGAAGGACGAGCAGTACTTC; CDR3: CATSRDGGGKDEQYF
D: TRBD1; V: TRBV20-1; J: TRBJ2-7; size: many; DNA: TGCAGTGCTGGGGGACAGGCCCGACCCTACGAGCAGTACTTC; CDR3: CSAGGQARPYEQYF
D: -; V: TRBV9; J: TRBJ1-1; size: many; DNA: TGTGCCAGCAGCCCAAGGGCCTCTCTGAACACTGAAGCTTTCTTT; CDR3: CASSPRASLNTEAFF
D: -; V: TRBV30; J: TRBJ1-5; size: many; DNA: TGTGCCTGGAGTGGAGGCAGAAATCAGCCCCAGCATTTT; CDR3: CAWSGGRNQPQHF
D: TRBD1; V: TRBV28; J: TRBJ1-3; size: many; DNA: TGTGCCAGCAACGCCGGGACAGGGGGTGGAAACACCATATATTTT; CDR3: CASNAGTGGGNTIYF
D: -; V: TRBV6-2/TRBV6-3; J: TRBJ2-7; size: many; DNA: TGTGCCAGCAGTTACACTGTCTACGAGCAGTACTTC; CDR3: CASSYTVYEQYF